This paragraph covers one TCR beta chain sequence. Antigen unknown. The data stem from a study of identifying expanded T cells in peripheral blood. Profiled with immunoSEQ multiplex PCR; TCRdb holds only in-frame clones, not every one. Altogether more than 90,000 clones are present, roughly nine tenths being singletons, with the ten largest covering about a sixth. Study results and limitations: Two-week clone count variance significantly increased as total template count grew. Differentially abundant clones: 0.95 to 1.5 between replicates, approximately 16 at around 2 weeks, under 25 at four.

No infections or other immune events were documented during collection. This clonotype was obtained from a person aged 18 to 70 in good health. The sequenced sample consisted of blood.

CDR3 DNA: TGCAGCGTTCTTATCGGAAATCAGCCCCAGCATTTT. Amino acid sequence: CSVLIGNQPQHF. This sequence joins TRBV29-1 and TRBJ1-5; D not certain. Germline V gene sequence: CDR1 SQVTM, CDR2 ANQGSEA. The length of the CDR3 is 12 residues. Trimming took 5 bases from V and 4 from J, leaving 9 bases between them.